Below, 31 T cell receptor beta chains from the same sample are listed, as sequenced in a study of blood T cell repertoires in COVID-19 (dated by TCRdb to the early 2020s). Library generation was performed with the immunoSEQ multiplex PCR assay. TCRdb mirrors the immuneACCESS table, restricted to in-frame sequences. Some clones are absent from its copies; in checked studies, under half trace to an unresolved V gene, and the reason for the others is unknown. Recorded for this sample are hundreds of thousands of clones; about 90% of them occurred a single time. About 0.95% of the sample rests with the top ten. The sample taken for sequencing was PBMCs or T cells enriched from blood (not recorded which). The source is a man aged 50 to 59 who had been exposed to COVID-19.

The gene calls are TRBV6-6 and TRBJ2-7, with 8 bases fitting TRBD1. The CDR3 sequence is 13 residues long. Germline CDR1 and CDR2: MNHNY and SVGAGI (reference sequence). The trim removed 2 bases at V and 6 bases at J, leaving 3 bases unmatched. CDR3 sequence (DNA): TGTGCCAGCAGTTACGGGGACAGGATCGAGCAGTACTTC. The encoded protein is CASSYGDRIEQYF.

The chain links TRBV28 to TRBJ1-2, with 9 bases lining up with TRBD1. V gave up 1 base and J gave up 7 bases; unmatched junction bases: 10. The CDR3 consists of 16 residues. The germline CDR1 and CDR2 sequences are MDHEN and SYDVKM. The CDR3 loop reads CASSLYTGGADTGYTF. The CDR3 nucleotides read TGTGCCAGCAGTTTATACACAGGGGGCGCAGATACTGGCTACACCTTC.

The genes are TRBV18 and TRBJ1-5, with a weak D call TRBD1 (5 bases). Germline CDR1 reads KGHSH; CDR2 reads LQKENI. Trimming pared 3 bases from V and 4 bases from J, leaving 10 bases between. The CDR3 runs 14 residues. CDR3 sequence reads: CASSPGQQNQPQHF. CDR3 in DNA: TGTGCCAGCTCACCGGGGCAGCAAAATCAGCCCCAGCATTTT.

This chain connects TRBV10-3 to TRBJ2-7; the D gene is possibly TRBD2 (5 bases). This CDR3 has 14 residues. CDR1 and CDR2 from the germline V gene are ENHRY and SYGVKD. V was pared by 1 base and J by 5 bases, with 12 bases between. The chain's CDR3 is CAISEWPHGNEQYV. CDR3 coding DNA: TGTGCCATCAGTGAGTGGCCGCACGGGAACGAGCAGTACGTC.

The sample holds one count of this clone. The rearrangement joins TRBV28 to TRBJ1-4; 8 nucleotides agree with TRBD1. The length of the CDR3 is 13 residues. Trimming at V came to 4 bases and at J to 8 bases, leaving 3 bases not matched to a gene. Germline CDR1 and CDR2: MDHEN and SYDVKM. CDR3 loop: CASSYGQGEKLFF. The DNA for the CDR3 is TGTGCCAGCAGTTATGGACAGGGCGAAAAACTGTTTTTT.

The chain employs TRBV10-3 and TRBJ1-1; D is ambiguous. The CDR3 contains 13 residues. The ends were cut back, 0 bases at V and 7 bases at J, with 9 bases in the middle. Germline V gene sequence: CDR1 ENHRY, CDR2 SYGVKD. The CDR3 bases are TGTGCCATCAGTGAGTCTGCAAGTAGTGAAGCTTTCTTT. Translation gives CAISESASSEAFF.

The CDR3 is CASSPGTGGRNQPQHF. CDR3 sequence (DNA): TGTGCCAGCTCACCCGGGACAGGGGGGAGGAATCAGCCCCAGCATTTT. The chain joins TRBV18 to TRBJ1-5; 11 bases align to TRBD1. The J segment lost 4 bases and the V segment lost 3 bases, leaving 5 bases of the junction unmatched. Germline CDR1 reads KGHSH; CDR2 reads LQKENI. There are 16 residues in the CDR3.

This chain uses TRBV11-2 with TRBJ1-5, with 7 bases lining up with TRBD1. Germline CDR1 reads SGHAT; CDR2 reads FQNNGV. This CDR3 spans 14 amino acids. J gave up 7 bases and V 5 bases, and 8 bases lay outside the gene matches. The CDR3 DNA follows: TGTGCCAGCAGCCCCCAGGGGGGCCGCCAGCCCCAGCATTTT. It yields the protein CASSPQGGRQPQHF.

The J gene is TRBJ1-3, the V gene TRBV20-1; D is perhaps TRBD1 (6 bases). This CDR3 is 14 amino acids long. Germline V gene data show CDR1 as DFQATT and CDR2 as SNEGSKA (reference sequence). Trimming left V 3 bases short and J 3 bases short, with 12 bases between. The chain's CDR3 is CSASARGHGNTIYF. CDR3 nucleotide sequence: TGCAGTGCTAGTGCCAGGGGACATGGAAACACCATATATTTT.

The genes are TRBV28 and TRBJ2-2; 15 bases agree with TRBD2. V gave up 8 bases and J gave up 5 bases; unmatched junction bases: 3. This CDR3 is built from 15 residues. The germline V gene has CDR1 MDHEN and CDR2 SYDVKM. The DNA for the CDR3 is TGTGCCAGCTGGACTAGCGGGAGGGGGACCGGGGAGCTGTTTTTT. It yields the protein CASWTSGRGTGELFF. The full variable domain, completed using reference TRBV28 and TRBJ2-2, is DVKVTQSSRYLVKRTGEKVFLECVQDMDHENMFWYRQDPGLGLRLIYFSYDVKMKEKGDIPEGYSVSREKKERFSLILESASTNQTSMYLCASWTSGRGTGELFFGEGSRLTVL.

Note on this clone: This CDR3 is also generated by other DNA sequences in the sample. V gene TRBV2 combines with J gene TRBJ1-3; TRBD1 is a possible D gene (5 bases). This CDR3 has 15 amino acids. Deletions cut 2 bases from V and 0 bases from J, with 8 bases between. Germline V gives CDR1 SNHLY, CDR2 FYNNEI. CDR3 amino acids: CASSEQGYSGNTIYF. The CDR3 DNA sequence: TGTGCCAGCAGTGAACAGGGCTACTCTGGAAACACCATATATTTT.

This rearrangement joins TRBV19 to TRBJ1-5; D perhaps matches TRBD1 (5 bases). V lost 9 bases to trimming and J lost 11 bases, with 23 bases between them. The CDR3 loop spans 14 amino acids. From germline, CDR1 is LNHDA and CDR2 SQIVND (reference sequence). Written as DNA, the CDR3 is TGTGCCAGCGGAGGGTGGCCCGATGGGGGGGCCCAGCATTTT. This gives the protein CASGGWPDGGAQHF.

This sequence joins TRBV5-6 and TRBJ2-1; 8 bases map to TRBD2. The junction had 13 bases not matched to a gene; V was cut back by 7 bases and J by 4 bases. This CDR3 region has 16 residues. Germline V gives CDR1 SGHDT, CDR2 YYEEEE. As DNA, the CDR3 is TGTGCCAGCTGTTCGAAGGGCGGGAGGTCTTACAATGAGCAGTTCTTC. It codes for CASCSKGGRSYNEQFF.

The rearrangement joins TRBV7-2 to TRBJ1-1, with 9 bases matching TRBD1. Germline CDR1 SGHTA, CDR2 FQGNSA. The V gene end was trimmed by 5 bases and the J gene end by 4 bases; junction bases not matched to a gene: 5. The CDR3 loop spans 14 amino acids. The CDR3 nucleotides read TGTGCCAGCAGCCAACAGGGGGCGGGCACTGAAGCTTTCTTT. The encoded protein is CASSQQGAGTEAFF.

There are a few counts of this clone. The gene calls are TRBV6-1 and TRBJ1-6, with a tentative D call TRBD1 (5 bases). The CDR3 has 14 amino acids. The germline CDR1 and CDR2 sequences are MNHNS and SASEGT. The V end lost 3 bases, the J end lost 7 bases, and 10 bases lay between the germline ends. The CDR3 reads CASSDMSGNSPLHF. CDR3 in DNA: TGTGCCAGCAGTGATATGTCAGGGAATTCACCCCTCCACTTT.

CDR3 sequence: CASNSQTSGANTQYF. The CDR3 bases are TGTGCCAGCAACTCCCAGACTAGCGGGGCGAATACGCAGTATTTT. The V call is TRBV5-4, the J call TRBJ2-3, with TRBD2 identical over 11 bases. V lost 6 bases and J lost 7; bases outside the gene matches: 10. The CDR3 has 15 residues. Germline assignment: CDR1 SGHNT and CDR2 YYREEE (reference sequence).

Only one count was recorded for this clone. The chain carries TRBV6-5 and TRBJ1-4; no reliable D call. Trimming removed 2 bases at V and 4 bases at J, with 11 bases between. Germline V CDR1 and CDR2: MNHEY, SVGAGI. The CDR3 runs 15 residues. CDR3 in amino acids: CASSYQVNGNEKLFF. The CDR3 DNA reads as TGTGCCAGCAGTTACCAAGTTAACGGTAATGAAAAACTGTTTTTT.

This rearrangement joins TRBV28 to TRBJ1-2; 9 bases fit TRBD1. The CDR3 has 16 residues. V was clipped by 5 bases and J by 5 bases; unmatched bases: 12. Germline values: CDR1 MDHEN, CDR2 SYDVKM. CDR3 sequence (DNA): TGTGCCAGCAGTCAATGGACACAGGGGGCTAGGTATGGCTACACCTTC. It yields the protein CASSQWTQGARYGYTF.

In its sample, this clone was seen a few times. The chain couples TRBV7-9 to TRBJ1-6; a weak D match, TRBD1 (6 bases). Germline V gene sequence: CDR1 SEHNR, CDR2 FQNEAQ (reference sequence). This CDR3 has 15 residues. Trimming pared 0 bases from V and 7 bases from J, leaving 10 bases between. The CDR3 sequence is CASSLATGWNSPLHF. In DNA, the CDR3 is TGTGCCAGCAGCTTAGCTACAGGGTGGAATTCACCCCTCCACTTT.

The chain uses TRBV5-1 and TRBJ2-4, with 8 bases matching TRBD1. The CDR3 is 17 amino acids. Germline CDR1 reads SGHRS; CDR2 reads YFSETQ. Losses at the gene ends were 0 bases for V and 2 bases for J; bases not matched to a gene: 7. The DNA for the CDR3 is TGCGCCAGCAGCTTGGGGGGCCAGGGGGCGACCAAAAACATTCAGTACTTC. Protein product: CASSLGGQGATKNIQYF.

The chain links TRBV2 to TRBJ2-7; 10 bases map to TRBD2. Germline V gene data show CDR1 as SNHLY and CDR2 as FYNNEI. Trimming cost V 8 bases and J 4 bases; bases outside gene matches: 17. This CDR3 is built from 17 residues. The CDR3 region is CASGRDSELAGRYEQYF. The CDR3 bases are TGTGCCAGCGGGAGGGACAGTGAACTAGCGGGGCGTTACGAGCAGTACTTC.

The chain couples TRBV11-3 to TRBJ1-1, with D tentatively TRBD1 (5 bases). CDR3 length equals 16 residues. Trimming took off 0 bases at V and 1 base at J, with 12 bases between the two ends. The V gene's germline CDR1 is SGHNT and CDR2 YENEEA. The CDR3 region is CASSLEDWGRNTEAFF. As DNA, the CDR3 is TGTGCCAGCAGCTTAGAAGATTGGGGCAGGAACACTGAAGCTTTCTTT.

V is TRBV15 and J is TRBJ1-6; D gene ambiguous. The V end was cut by 0 bases, the J end by 7 bases, with 13 bases between. The CDR3 is 16 residues long. Looked up from germline, CDR1 is LNHNV and CDR2 is YYDKDF (reference sequence). CDR3 nucleotide sequence: TGTGCCACCAGCAGAGAGGCAGTTCAGTCAAATTCACCCCTCCACTTT. Protein product: CATSREAVQSNSPLHF.

The J gene is TRBJ1-2, the V gene TRBV10-3; TRBD1 matches 9 bases. Per the germline V gene, CDR1 is ENHRY and CDR2 is SYGVKD. CDR3 length equals 13 residues. V gave up 8 bases and J gave up 5 bases; unmatched junction bases: 6. The CDR3 region has the DNA TGTGCCATCCGGACAGGGGAGGGATATGGCTACACCTTC. This codes for CAIRTGEGYGYTF.

This sequence joins TRBV28 and TRBJ2-3; TRBD2 matches 9 bases. The germline V gene has CDR1 MDHEN and CDR2 SYDVKM. J lost 1 base, V lost 5 bases, and 4 bases had no gene match. CDR3 length equals 15 residues. The CDR3 nucleotides are TGTGCCAGCAGTACCTTAGCGGGAGGCACAGATACGCAGTATTTT. This sequence encodes CASSTLAGGTDTQYF.

This rearrangement joins TRBV9 to TRBJ1-3; D gene unclear. The V gene's germline CDR1 is SGDLS and CDR2 YYNGEE. V was cut by 0 bases and J by 5 bases, with 9 bases left in between. CDR3 size: 14 residues. CDR3 DNA sequence: TGTGCCAGCAGCGTAGATGGCAGTAGAAACACCATATATTTT. This codes for CASSVDGSRNTIYF.

V gene TRBV6-1 combines with J gene TRBJ2-7, with TRBD2 matching 10 bases. The V and J ends lost 1 base and 3 bases, in that order; junction bases with no gene match: 6. The CDR3 extends over 16 amino acids. Germline V gives CDR1 MNHNS, CDR2 SASEGT. CDR3 loop: CASSEEGLAGVYEQYF. The CDR3 bases are TGTGCCAGCAGTGAAGAGGGTCTAGCGGGGGTCTACGAGCAGTACTTC.

The V and J genes are TRBV4-1 and TRBJ2-1; 11 bases match TRBD2. The CDR3 covers 18 residues. Germline CDR1 MGHRA, CDR2 YSYEKL. V was clipped by 4 bases and J by 4 bases; unmatched bases: 12. CDR3 coding DNA: TGCGCCAGCAGCCTACTAGCGGGAGTCGAAACGGGATACAATGAGCAGTTCTTC. Encoded protein: CASSLLAGVETGYNEQFF.

This clone appeared a single time. The chain is built from TRBV2 and TRBJ2-3, with D possibly being TRBD1 (5 bases). Germline V gene data show CDR1 as SNHLY and CDR2 as FYNNEI. V was cut by 9 bases and J by 0 bases, with 19 bases left in between. The CDR3 loop spans 16 amino acids. The CDR3 DNA sequence: TGTGCCAGAAAAGTCCCAGGGTCTCATAGCACAGATACGCAGTATTTT. Translating gives CARKVPGSHSTDTQYF.

The genes are TRBV5-1 and TRBJ2-3, with TRBD2 matching over 8 bases. CDR1 is SGHRS and CDR2 is YFSETQ in the germline V gene. This CDR3 comprises 15 residues. Unmatched junction bases numbered 5, after V lost 4 bases and J lost 1 base. The CDR3 DNA reads as TGCGCCAGCAGCGTAAACGGGAGGGGCACAGATACGCAGTATTTT. This encodes CASSVNGRGTDTQYF. Full variable domain (missing parts from reference TRBV5-1 and TRBJ2-3): KAGVTQTPRYLIKTRGQQVTLSCSPISGHRSVSWYQQTPGQGLQFLFEYFSETQRNKGNFPGRFSGRQFSNSRSEMNVSTLELGDSALYLCASSVNGRGTDTQYFGPGTRLTVL.

This chain links TRBV28 with TRBJ1-2; the D gene is possibly TRBD1 (6 bases). There are 14 residues in the CDR3. Trimming left V 3 bases short and J 4 bases short, with 12 bases between. Germline values: CDR1 MDHEN, CDR2 SYDVKM. CDR3 amino acids: CASSLGGLPYGYTF. The CDR3 DNA follows: TGTGCCAGCAGTTTGGGGGGGCTGCCCTATGGCTACACCTTC.